This T cell receptor (beta chain) was retrieved from a study of CD8+CD57+ T cells in acquired aplastic anemia. Study-level information: Isolated CD4+ and CD8+ cells, once sorted, yielded DNA averaging about 3.1 ug.

This clonotype came up many times. From germline, CDR1 is DFQATT and CDR2 SNEGSKA (reference sequence). This CDR3 comprises 15 residues. After removal of 0 bases from V and 8 bases from J, the junction contained 8 bases not matched to a gene. Both TCR beta VDJ combination and CDR3 sequence profiling were carried out. Genomic DNA was the template for this profiling. Via MiXCR, TCRdb re-called the reads, giving one row per CDR3 protein. In the table there are about 190,000 distinct CDR3 sequences, around 59% of which are singletons. This receptor was identified in a human donor in good health, serving as a control. The genes are TRBV20-1 and TRBJ2-1; TRBD2 matches 9 bases. The sample taken for sequencing was sorted CD4+, CD8+, or CD8+CD57+ T cells (not recorded which) from PBMCs. The CDR3 DNA is TGCAGTGCTAGAGATCTGGGCGGGGGGGCCGATGAGCAGTTCTTC. Its translation is CSARDLGGGADEQFF.